This paragraph covers one T cell receptor (beta chain) sequence. Its antigen is as yet unknown. This sample was taken from a study of shared clonotypes between healthy human individuals. Across the whole study: A donor's plate count was three for CD4 naive and three for CD4 memory; CD8 naive had two and CD8 memory one.

General study findings and limits: Estimated clonotype richness was generally higher in naive than memory subsets.

The split of CD4+ cells yielded CD45RA+ naive and CD45RA-negative memory subsets. Sorted-subset replicate PCR reactions were performed with about 210 ng DNA, corresponding to tens of thousands of T cell genomes. Only in-frame clones appear in the TCRdb table, and some are missing; sequencing was by immunoSEQ multiplex PCR. The sample has a few million clones, more than 85% seen once. V lost 1 base and J lost 4, with 13 bases in between. This CDR3 is 15 amino acids long. Germline V lookup: CDR1 LGHNA, CDR2 YNFKEQ. V gene TRBV4-2 combines with J gene TRBJ1-1; D call uncertain. This TCR derives from a young man in good health. Some clones in this sample may be carry-over from other donors' samples. Sequenced material: naive CD4+ T cells from PBMCs. Specified subset: CD45RA+ positively selected. In nucleotides, the CDR3 is TGTGCCAGCAGCCAAGGCGGCATTAAAATCACTGAAGCTTTCTTT. Protein: CASSQGGIKITEAFF.